These 6 T cell receptor beta chains came from one sample sequenced in a study of radiotherapy plus CTLA-4 blockade in lung cancer. Generated by immunoSEQ multiplex PCR, the TCRdb table keeps only in-frame clones and is missing some. The data hold tens of thousands of clones, with around nine tenths observed a single time. The source material was peripheral blood, sampled from a patient treated with radiotherapy plus ipilimumab. These receptors came from a human donor with non-small cell lung cancer who had stable disease on radiotherapy plus ipilimumab.

The V gene is TRBV9, the J gene TRBJ2-7; TRBD2 aligns across 11 bases. This CDR3 is 15 amino acids long. CDR1 and CDR2 (germline): SGDLS, YYNGEE. Trimming took 2 bases from V and 2 from J; bases not matched to a gene: 3. CDR3 protein: CASSVTTSGAYEQYF. DNA of the CDR3: TGTGCCAGCAGCGTTACGACTAGCGGGGCCTACGAGCAGTACTTC.

CDR3 residues: CASSQLGLGFNSPLHF. The CDR3 DNA sequence: TGCGCCAGCAGCCAATTAGGACTGGGATTCAATTCACCCCTCCACTTT. The rearrangement joins TRBV4-1 to TRBJ1-6, with no clear D. This CDR3 has 16 residues. V dropped 2 bases and J dropped 7 bases, with 15 bases sitting between them. The germline V gene encodes CDR1 MGHRA and CDR2 YSYEKL.

This chain links TRBV2 with TRBJ1-5; possibly TRBD1 for D (5 bases). The CDR3 spans 15 residues. In germline, CDR1 is SNHLY, CDR2 FYNNEI. V lost 7 bases and J 1 base, leaving 14 bases between the germline ends. CDR3 nucleotide sequence: TGTGCCAGCACTCTGGGGAGGGGAAGCAATCAGCCCCAGCATTTT. The encoded protein is CASTLGRGSNQPQHF.

The chain combines TRBV11-1 with TRBJ2-2; 8 positions agree with TRBD2. V lost 5 bases and J lost 2; bases outside the gene matches: 7. Germline loops: CDR1 SGHAT, CDR2 FQDESV (reference sequence). The CDR3 runs 16 residues. For the CDR3, the DNA is TGTGCCAGCAGCCCCCGGGAGGGCCTCAACACCGGGGAGCTGTTTTTT. Amino acids: CASSPREGLNTGELFF.

V gene TRBV28 combines with J gene TRBJ1-5; D might be TRBD1 (6 bases). This CDR3 region has 15 residues. V dropped 3 bases and J dropped 4 bases, with 13 bases sitting between them. Germline V gene data show CDR1 as MDHEN and CDR2 as SYDVKM. CDR3 in amino acids: CASSLSRQANQPQHF. CDR3 sequence (DNA): TGTGCCAGCAGTTTGTCGCGACAGGCTAATCAGCCCCAGCATTTT.

The chain carries TRBV19 and TRBJ2-7; D might be TRBD1 (7 bases). Germline loops: CDR1 LNHDA, CDR2 SQIVND (reference sequence). CDR3 length: 15 residues. The V and J ends lost 3 bases and 1 base respectively, with 13 bases between them. The CDR3 reads CASSMGQGGSYEQYF. CDR3 nucleotides: TGTGCCAGTAGTATGGGGCAGGGGGGTTCCTACGAGCAGTACTTC.